Each of the 21 T cell receptor beta chains below was sequenced from the same sample in a study of somatic mutations in cytotoxic T cells in rheumatoid arthritis. Repertoires were generated with immunoSEQ multiplex PCR, while TCRdb's copy carries only in-frame clones and drops some. Of more than 25,000 clones detected, less than 85% appear once; the ten largest clones hold more than 7.5%. The specimen was CD8+ T cells sorted from blood. These receptors originate from a woman aged 18-35 years in good health.

This clone was found a few times. This sample includes further DNA sequences coding for the same CDR3. This chain joins TRBV4-1 and TRBJ1-1; D remains unclear. This CDR3 has 14 amino acids. The germline V gene encodes CDR1 MGHRA and CDR2 YSYEKL. Trimming stripped 3 bases from V and 0 bases from J, with 8 bases between. In DNA, the CDR3 is TGCGCCAGCAGCCAGGGCAGACTGAACACTGAAGCTTTCTTT. Translation: CASSQGRLNTEAFF.

The V and J genes are TRBV6-6 and TRBJ1-1; tentatively, D is TRBD1 (5 bases). Trimming removed 8 bases from V and 8 bases from J, with 18 bases in between. The CDR3 spans 13 residues. CDR1 MNHNY and CDR2 SVGAGI come from the germline V gene (reference sequence). DNA of the CDR3: TGTGCCAGCTCGGACTCCGTAGGGGTGGAAGCTTTCTTT. This gives the protein CASSDSVGVEAFF.

The V gene is TRBV5-1, the J gene TRBJ2-5; 7 bases are shared with TRBD2. This CDR3 spans 15 amino acids. Germline loops: CDR1 SGHRS, CDR2 YFSETQ. V dropped 7 bases and J dropped 2; count of bases not matched to a gene: 11. The CDR3 loop is CASFPSTSPQETQYF. The CDR3 coding sequence is TGCGCCAGCTTCCCGTCGACTAGCCCACAAGAGACCCAGTACTTC.

The chain is built from TRBV7-9 and TRBJ2-4; possibly TRBD1 or TRBD2 for D (5 bases each). The CDR3 is 13 residues long. The V gene lost 7 bases and the J gene lost 0 bases, with 7 bases spanning the gap. CDR1 is SEHNR and CDR2 is FQNEAQ in the germline V gene (reference sequence). Here the CDR3 reads CASTGTAKNIQYF. Written as DNA, the CDR3 is TGTGCCAGCACCGGGACAGCCAAAAACATTCAGTACTTC.

The CDR3 loop is CASSPGAPGELFF. CDR3 nucleotides: TGTGCCAGCAGCCCCGGGGCCCCCGGGGAGCTGTTTTTT. V usage is TRBV6-5 and J usage is TRBJ2-2; D is perhaps TRBD1 or TRBD2 (5 bases each). Germline CDR1 MNHEY, CDR2 SVGAGI. The CDR3 is 13 amino acids. Trimming removed 6 bases at V and 6 bases at J, with 11 bases between.

The J gene is TRBJ1-1, the V gene TRBV7-8, with a tentative D call TRBD1 (6 bases). CDR1 and CDR2 from the germline V gene are SGHVS and FQNEAQ. There are 14 residues in the CDR3. V was trimmed by 1 base and J by 5 bases, leaving 11 bases between them. This chain's CDR3 is CASSLGGGRTEAFF. For the CDR3, the DNA is TGTGCCAGCAGCTTAGGCGGGGGGCGTACTGAAGCTTTCTTT. The full variable domain, its missing parts supplied by reference TRBV7-8 and TRBJ1-1, is GAGVSQSPRYKVAKRGQDVALRCDPISGHVSLFWYQQALGQGPEFLTYFQNEAQLDKSGLPSDRFFAERPEGSVSTLKIQRTQQEDSAVYLCASSLGGGRTEAFFGQGTRLTVV.

The rearrangement uses TRBV11-1 and TRBJ2-2; 7 nucleotides line up with TRBD2. CDR1 SGHAT and CDR2 FQDESV come from the germline V gene (reference sequence). Trimming at V came to 0 bases and at J to 7 bases, leaving 2 bases not matched to a gene. The CDR3 runs 14 residues. The CDR3 coding sequence is TGTGCCAGCAGCTTAGCGGGAGGGGTCGGGGAGCTGTTTTTT. Translating gives CASSLAGGVGELFF.

The chain carries TRBV7-2 and TRBJ1-1; unclear D gene. The germline CDR1 and CDR2 sequences are SGHTA and FQGNSA. CDR3 length: 15 residues. Trimming took off 1 base at V and 4 bases at J, with 13 bases between the two ends. The CDR3 nucleotides read TGTGCCAGCAGCTTAGACTTAGGCGGCGGCACTGAAGCTTTCTTT. Translation gives CASSLDLGGGTEAFF.

This chain connects TRBV10-2 to TRBJ2-2; D not resolved. Germline loops: CDR1 WSHSY, CDR2 SAAADI. Trimming took off 2 bases at V and 6 bases at J, with 1 base between the two ends. The CDR3 extends over 11 amino acids. Here the CDR3 DNA reads TGCGCCAGCAGTGAGGCCGGGGAGCTGTTTTTT. Its protein is CASSEAGELFF.

The V gene is TRBV28, the J gene TRBJ2-1; TRBD2 matches at 10 bases. This CDR3 comprises 15 residues. V was pared by 5 bases and J by 4 bases, with 5 bases of the junction left unmatched. Per germline, CDR1 MDHEN and CDR2 SYDVKM. The CDR3 coding sequence is TGTGCCAGCAGTAGCGGGGGGGCGGCGTACAATGAGCAGTTCTTC. Translated: CASSSGGAAYNEQFF.

This chain connects TRBV5-6 to TRBJ2-1, with TRBD1 identical over 8 bases. The germline CDR1 and CDR2 sequences are SGHDT and YYEEEE. CDR3 length equals 14 residues. V shed 0 bases and J 7 bases; nucleotides not matched to a gene: 3. The DNA for the CDR3 is TGTGCCAGCAGCTTGGGACAGGGGTGGAATGAGCAGTTCTTC. Amino acids: CASSLGQGWNEQFF.

This chain connects TRBV4-1 to TRBJ1-2, with 9 bases fitting TRBD1. The CDR3 totals 17 residues. The V gene end was trimmed by 6 bases and the J gene end by 4 bases; junction bases not matched to a gene: 15. Germline loops: CDR1 MGHRA, CDR2 YSYEKL. The CDR3 region is CASRLEMAGQGSYGYTF. For the CDR3, the DNA is TGCGCCAGCAGGCTGGAGATGGCGGGACAGGGCAGCTATGGCTACACCTTC.

This chain links TRBV25-1 with TRBJ2-3; 8 bases are a match to TRBD2. Trimming at V came to 4 bases and at J to 0 bases, leaving 3 bases not matched to a gene. CDR3 length: 15 amino acids. Germline V gives CDR1 MGHDK, CDR2 SYGVNS. DNA of the CDR3: TGTGCCAGCAGTGGGTTAGCGGGGAGCACAGATACGCAGTATTTT. The encoded protein is CASSGLAGSTDTQYF.

V is TRBV10-1 and J is TRBJ2-7; the D call may be TRBD1 or TRBD2 (5 bases each). This CDR3 has 16 residues. Trimming shortened V by 1 base and J by 3 bases, and 16 bases separated the two germline ends. Germline V gene lookup returns CDR1 WNHNN and CDR2 SYGVQD (reference sequence). Here the CDR3 reads CASSEYAGTPLYEQYV. As DNA, the CDR3 is TGCGCCAGCAGTGAGTATGCAGGGACGCCCCTCTACGAGCAGTACGTC.

The chain has TRBV9 and TRBJ2-2; possible D gene TRBD1, 6 bases. The CDR3 loop spans 14 amino acids. Trimming removed 0 bases at V and 3 bases at J, with 6 bases between. In germline, CDR1 is SGDLS, CDR2 YYNGEE. Written as DNA, the CDR3 is TGTGCCAGCAGCGTAGAGGGGGACACCGGGGAGCTGTTTTTT. This codes for CASSVEGDTGELFF.

The V call is TRBV5-4, the J call TRBJ2-1, with D uncertain. Deletions cut 3 bases from V and 6 bases from J, with 7 bases between. The length of the CDR3 is 12 residues. Germline CDR1 reads SGHNT; CDR2 reads YYREEE (reference sequence). This CDR3 reads CASSWAVNEQFF. Here the CDR3 DNA reads TGTGCCAGCAGCTGGGCGGTCAATGAGCAGTTCTTC. Full variable domain (outside the CDR3, taken from reference TRBV5-4 and TRBJ2-1): ETGVTQSPTHLIKTRGQQVTLRCSSQSGHNTVSWYQQALGQGPQFIFQYYREEENGRGNFPPRFSGLQFPNYSSELNVNALELDDSALYLCASSWAVNEQFFGPGTRLTVL.

This clone came up once. CDR3 amino acids: CASSEVGDEQFF. The CDR3 DNA is TGTGCCAGCAGTGAAGTGGGGGATGAGCAGTTCTTC. The chain couples TRBV6-1 to TRBJ2-1; D tentatively fits TRBD1 or TRBD2 (5 bases each). Germline V gene data show CDR1 as MNHNS and CDR2 as SASEGT. This CDR3 comprises 12 residues. The V gene lost 1 base and the J gene lost 8 bases, with 6 bases spanning the gap.

This clone was counted once. Distinct nucleotide sequences in the sample also encode this CDR3. This chain joins TRBV7-9 and TRBJ2-7, with D hard to call. Germline CDR1 and CDR2: SEHNR and FQNEAQ (reference sequence). The germline V and J ends were trimmed by 0 bases and 2 bases, with 8 bases remaining between them. CDR3 size: 14 residues. CDR3 bases: TGTGCCAGCAGCTTAGCAGACACACCCTACGAGCAGTACTTC. Translated, it gives CASSLADTPYEQYF.

This clone came up once. This chain links TRBV11-2 with TRBJ1-4; D not resolved. The V and J ends lost 5 bases and 8 bases respectively, with 18 bases between them. CDR1 is SGHAT and CDR2 is FQNNGV in the germline V gene. The CDR3 is 15 amino acids. CDR3 coding DNA: TGTGCCAGCAGCCCGTGGGTGGGTCTCAGGGAAAAACTGTTTTTT. This gives the protein CASSPWVGLREKLFF.

The chain links TRBV9 to TRBJ2-1; 8 bases are a match to TRBD2. Trimming cost V 3 bases and J 0 bases; bases outside gene matches: 14. There are 19 residues in the CDR3. The V gene's germline CDR1 is SGDLS and CDR2 YYNGEE. CDR3 in amino acids: CASSGTTSVAPSSYNEQFF. CDR3 nucleotide sequence: TGTGCCAGCAGCGGAACGACTAGCGTGGCCCCGAGCTCCTACAATGAGCAGTTCTTC.

The chain uses TRBV7-8 and TRBJ1-1; perhaps TRBD1 as D (6 bases). Germline V CDR1 and CDR2: SGHVS, FQNEAQ. This CDR3 comprises 16 residues. Between the trimmed V and J ends, which lost 0 bases and 1 base, there was a span of 12 bases. The CDR3 here is CASSLAGGGGNTEAFF. The CDR3, as DNA: TGTGCCAGCAGCTTAGCGGGGGGAGGGGGGAACACTGAAGCTTTCTTT.